This T cell receptor (beta chain) stems from a study of T cells after yellow fever vaccination. The germline gives CDR1 SGHTA, CDR2 FQGNSA. V was trimmed by 4 bases and J by 7 bases, leaving 23 bases between them. This CDR3 spans 16 amino acids. TCRdb processed the 5' RACE reads anew with MiXCR; each CDR3 protein has one entry. The sample consists of about 30,000 distinct CDR3 sequences, roughly 6.1% of them appearing once. Sequenced material: PBMCs, either bulk or a sorted T-cell subset (CD4+, CD8+, memory, or dextramer-sorted; not recorded which), taken on the day of the yellow fever booster vaccination. The chain combines TRBV7-2 with TRBJ2-7; possibly TRBD1 or TRBD2 for D (6 bases each). The sequence derives from a man in his thirties or forties who received the YFV17D yellow fever vaccine. The CDR3 bases are TGTGCCAGCAGCTCACGACGGGGGCAGGGAGCAGGGGAGCAGTACTTC. It encodes CASSSRRGQGAGEQYF.